The sequence of this TCR beta chain was determined in a study of blood T cell repertoires in COVID-19. In the study overall: Sites across the United States, Italy and Spain contributed samples from acute and convalescent COVID-19.

The germline gives CDR1 KGHSY, CDR2 FQNENV. The CDR3 runs to 17 residues. The trim removed 4 bases at V and 3 bases at J, leaving 9 bases unmatched. TCRdb's table, derived via immunoSEQ multiplex PCR, lists solely in-frame clones and lacks some. The data contain some 150,000 clones, over 70% of them singletons. This clone was counted between two and nine times. This TCR was sampled from a man aged 55-75 years with acute or convalescent COVID-19. This chain joins TRBV16 and TRBJ1-6; 7 positions agree with TRBD1. Sequencing was done on a sample of peripheral blood. The CDR3 is CASSRPSTGIYNSPLHF. The CDR3 region has the DNA TGTGCCAGCAGCCGACCCTCGACAGGGATCTATAATTCACCCCTCCACTTT.